This passage covers 29 T cell receptor beta chains from one sample sequenced in a study of T cell repertoires in cytomegalovirus infection. MiXCR, run by TCRdb on the reads, gives a single entry per CDR3 protein. Among about 530,000 distinct CDR3 sequences, more than 20% were seen once, and the ten largest hold 13%. Material: PBMCs. The receptors were gathered from a human donor in good health (CMV status not recorded). Some clones in this sample may be carry-over from other donors' samples.

This clonotype was observed many times. The chain couples TRBV7-2 to TRBJ1-5; maybe TRBD1 (6 bases). Germline CDR1 reads SGHTA; CDR2 reads FQGNSA. The V end lost 2 bases, the J end lost 4 bases, and 12 bases lay between the germline ends. The CDR3 is 15 amino acids. CDR3 sequence: CASSLNGQPNQPQHF. The CDR3 DNA follows: TGTGCCAGCAGCTTAAACGGACAGCCAAATCAGCCCCAGCATTTT.

This chain links TRBV5-1 with TRBJ1-1; weak D call: TRBD1 (5 bases). The CDR3 consists of 15 residues. The germline V and J ends were trimmed by 0 bases and 0 bases, with 9 bases remaining between them. Germline CDR1 SGHRS, CDR2 YFSETQ. The CDR3 here is CASSLGRGMNTEAFF. CDR3 DNA sequence: TGCGCCAGCAGCTTGGGAAGGGGAATGAACACTGAAGCTTTCTTT.

V and J are TRBV2 and TRBJ2-3; 7 bases are a match to TRBD2. This CDR3 is built from 14 residues. V lost 2 bases, J lost 4 bases, and 3 bases stayed unmatched. Looked up from germline, CDR1 is SNHLY and CDR2 is FYNNEI. CDR3 sequence: CASSERRGSDTQYF. In nucleotides, the CDR3 is TGTGCCAGCAGTGAACGGCGGGGGTCAGATACGCAGTATTTT.

The CDR3 sequence is CASSTPGTSGTIVQYF. CDR3 in DNA: TGTGCCAGTAGTACCCCTGGGACTAGCGGTACCATTGTTCAGTACTTC. The chain has TRBV19 and TRBJ2-4, with 11 bases matching TRBD2. This CDR3 is built from 16 residues. CDR1 is LNHDA and CDR2 is SQIVND in the germline V gene (reference sequence). V gave up 4 bases and J gave up 11 bases; unmatched junction bases: 13.

In its sample, this clonotype was seen a few times. The chain uses TRBV10-1 and TRBJ2-5, with D possibly called TRBD1 or TRBD2 (5 bases each). The CDR3 extends over 14 amino acids. Trimming shortened V by 4 bases and J by 3 bases, and 12 bases separated the two germline ends. In germline, CDR1 is WNHNN, CDR2 SYGVQD (reference sequence). The CDR3 sequence: CASSAPGREETQYF. The DNA for the CDR3 is TGCGCCAGCAGTGCCCCGGGACGGGAAGAGACCCAGTACTTC.

This clonotype has at least ten counts. The gene calls are TRBV7-6 and TRBJ2-1; TRBD2 might be the D (6 bases). The CDR3 spans 15 residues. The germline CDR1 and CDR2 sequences are SGHVS and FNYEAQ. Trimming left V 1 base short and J 3 bases short, with 10 bases between. The DNA of the CDR3 is TGTGCCAGCAGCTTAGAACTAGCTAACTACAATGAGCAGTTCTTC. Its protein product is CASSLELANYNEQFF.

This clonotype was picked up a small number of times. This rearrangement joins TRBV20-1 to TRBJ1-2; D call uncertain. This CDR3 has 13 amino acids. V was trimmed by 4 bases and J by 4 bases, leaving 13 bases between them. From germline, CDR1 is DFQATT and CDR2 SNEGSKA (reference sequence). The CDR3 DNA is TGCAGTGCTATAGAACCCATGGGCTATGGCTACACCTTC. Translation gives CSAIEPMGYGYTF.

The J gene is TRBJ2-1, the V gene TRBV29-1; D remains unclear. Germline V gene sequence: CDR1 SQVTM, CDR2 ANQGSEA. The CDR3 is made up of 11 amino acids. Trimming took off 1 base at V and 9 bases at J, with 7 bases between the two ends. This CDR3 reads CSVEGGGEQFF. The CDR3 nucleotides are TGCAGCGTTGAAGGTGGTGGTGAGCAGTTCTTC.

V is TRBV20-1 and J is TRBJ2-7; D ambiguous. In germline, CDR1 is DFQATT, CDR2 SNEGSKA (reference sequence). Trimming removed 6 bases from V and 2 bases from J, with 17 bases in between. CDR3 size: 14 residues. The CDR3, as DNA: TGCAGTGCAAGGACGGCGGCTCGTACCTACGAGCAGTACTTC. Its translation: CSARTAARTYEQYF.

The chain uses TRBV7-2 and TRBJ1-1, with no clear D. This CDR3 comprises 16 residues. V was shortened by 2 bases and J by 0 bases, with 13 bases between the two germline ends. The germline V gene encodes CDR1 SGHTA and CDR2 FQGNSA. DNA for the CDR3: TGTGCCAGCAGCTTACCCCCTAAGATAATGAACACTGAAGCTTTCTTT. Protein sequence: CASSLPPKIMNTEAFF.

The sample holds one count of this clonotype. Germline is not matched at one junction end, which may reflect a read error. The chain has TRBV6-2 or TRBV6-3 and TRBJ2-1, with D tentatively TRBD2 (5 bases). This CDR3 has 15 amino acids. Germline V lookup: CDR1 MNHEY, CDR2 SVGEGT. CDR3 in DNA: TGTGCCAGCAGTTACTCGCCTAGCTCCAACAATGAGCAGTTCTTC. Its translation: CASSYSPSSNNEQFF.

This clonotype was seen a handful of times. J is TRBJ1-1 and V is TRBV14, with D possibly matching TRBD1 (6 bases). CDR3 length: 13 residues. The germline V and J ends were trimmed by 2 bases and 5 bases, with 9 bases remaining between them. Germline CDR1 SGHDN, CDR2 FVKESK. The CDR3 nucleotides read TGTGCCAGCAGCCAAACAGGGTTTACTGAAGCTTTCTTT. Protein sequence: CASSQTGFTEAFF.

CDR3 in DNA: TGCAGCGTTGTCGCGGGACAGGGATACGAGCAGTACTTC. This sequence encodes CSVVAGQGYEQYF. The J gene is TRBJ2-7, the V gene TRBV29-1, with 9 positions matching TRBD1. CDR1 and CDR2 (germline): SQVTM, ANQGSEA. V shed 4 bases and J 4 bases; nucleotides not matched to a gene: 5. This CDR3 has 13 residues.

The chain uses TRBV6-2 or TRBV6-3 and TRBJ2-7; 10 positions match TRBD2. This CDR3 comprises 13 residues. CDR1 is MNHEY and CDR2 is SVGEGT in the germline V gene. J gave up 3 bases and V 8 bases, and 4 bases lay outside the gene matches. This CDR3 reads CASGRTSGYEQYF. The CDR3 region has the DNA TGTGCCAGCGGGCGGACTAGCGGCTACGAGCAGTACTTC.

The rearrangement uses TRBV4-3 and TRBJ2-1; 14 nucleotides line up with TRBD2. Germline V gene data show CDR1 as LGHNA and CDR2 as YSLEER. This CDR3 is 17 amino acids long. Germline trimming cut 0 bases from V and 8 bases from J; bases unmatched to any gene: 6. CDR3 DNA: TGCGCCAGCAGCCAAGAGACTAGCGGGAGGGCCTTCCATGAGCAGTTCTTC. Protein product: CASSQETSGRAFHEQFF.

The chain combines TRBV5-6 with TRBJ2-7, with a weak D call TRBD2 (6 bases). Trimming removed 0 bases at V and 9 bases at J, with 16 bases between. From germline, CDR1 is SGHDT and CDR2 YYEEEE. The CDR3 consists of 14 residues. CDR3: CASSLALAPQGQYV. CDR3 DNA: TGTGCCAGCAGCTTGGCCCTAGCGCCCCAAGGGCAGTACGTC.

The CDR3 spells CASDRGQISTDTQYF. CDR3 in DNA: TGTGCCAGCGACCGAGGACAGATCAGCACAGATACGCAGTATTTT. This sequence joins TRBV7-9 and TRBJ2-3; D may be TRBD1 (6 bases). V shed 8 bases and J shed 0 bases, with 15 bases lying between them. The germline gives CDR1 SEHNR, CDR2 FQNEAQ (reference sequence). CDR3 length: 15 amino acids.

The rearrangement joins TRBV4-3 to TRBJ2-1; no clear D gene. The CDR3 covers 15 residues. V was clipped by 1 base and J by 6 bases, with 13 bases between them. CDR1 is LGHNA and CDR2 is YSLEER in the germline V gene. The CDR3 is CASSQVETAVNEQFF. Here the CDR3 DNA reads TGCGCCAGCAGCCAAGTGGAAACCGCGGTCAATGAGCAGTTCTTC.

V gene TRBV19 combines with J gene TRBJ2-6; the D gene is possibly TRBD1 (6 bases). Germline V CDR1 and CDR2: LNHDA, SQIVND (reference sequence). The CDR3 loop spans 17 amino acids. V was trimmed by 1 base and J by 4 bases, leaving 14 bases between them. The CDR3 sequence: CASSIAATGRGANVLTF. CDR3 in DNA: TGTGCCAGTAGTATAGCCGCAACAGGGCGCGGGGCCAACGTCCTGACTTTC. Combining the CDR3 with reference TRBV19 and TRBJ2-6 gives the whole variable domain DGGITQSPKYLFRKEGQNVTLSCEQNLNHDAMYWYRQDPGQGLRLIYYSQIVNDFQKGDIAEGYSVSREKKESFPLTVTSAQKNPTAFYLCASSIAATGRGANVLTFGAGSRLTVL.

The rearrangement uses TRBV12-3 or TRBV12-4 and TRBJ2-6; tentatively, D is TRBD1 (6 bases). Deletions cut 3 bases from V and 3 bases from J, with 12 bases between. There are 16 residues in the CDR3. The CDR3 region is CASSFQQGLGANVLTF. The CDR3 DNA sequence: TGTGCCAGCAGTTTTCAACAGGGCCTTGGGGCCAACGTCCTGACTTTC.

Remarks on this clonotype: A much bigger clone sits one base away, suggesting this may be a read error. The gene calls are TRBV7-2 and TRBJ2-5; the D call may be TRBD1 or TRBD2 (5 bases each). This CDR3 contains 16 residues. Germline V lookup: CDR1 SGHTA, CDR2 FQGNSA. The V end lost 1 base, the J end lost 7 bases, and 19 bases lay between the germline ends. The CDR3 DNA sequence: TGTGCCAGCAGCTTAGGTTCTGGCGAGAGGGGTGGGACCCAGTACTTC. It yields the protein CASSLGSGERGGTQYF.

As regards this clonotype: This may arise from a read error, as a much more abundant clone is one base away. The CDR3 region has the DNA TGTGCCAGCAGCCCGCGGACAGGGCCGGGAGAGACCCGGTACTTC. Protein: CASSPRTGPGETRYF. V and J are TRBV7-2 and TRBJ2-5; TRBD1 matches at 8 bases. This CDR3 contains 15 residues. CDR1 is SGHTA, CDR2 FQGNSA, per germline.

This clonotype has a handful of counts. The chain couples TRBV6-2 or TRBV6-3 to TRBJ2-5; TRBD2 is a possible D gene (6 bases). The CDR3 runs 12 residues. Germline loops: CDR1 MNHEY, CDR2 SVGEGT. V lost 11 bases and J lost 7, with 17 bases in between. The CDR3 coding sequence is TGTGCCGCGGGGCAGGGAAGTGGGACCCAGTACTTC. This sequence encodes CAAGQGSGTQYF.

This clonotype was picked up a small number of times. The chain recombines TRBV12-3 or TRBV12-4 with TRBJ2-7; TRBD1 agrees at 9 bases. J was trimmed by 9 bases and V by 5 bases; bases with no gene match: 5. The CDR3 is 12 amino acids. The CDR3 region is CASSPRGQGQYV. CDR3 DNA sequence: TGTGCCAGCAGTCCCAGGGGACAGGGGCAGTACGTC.

A few counts support this clonotype. J is TRBJ1-3 and V is TRBV4-3; 7 bases map to TRBD1. This CDR3 region has 17 residues. Germline CDR1 LGHNA, CDR2 YSLEER. V was clipped by 3 bases and J by 2 bases; unmatched bases: 10. CDR3: CASSQNIQGTTGNTIYF. Written as DNA, the CDR3 is TGCGCCAGCAGCCAGAACATACAGGGGACAACTGGAAACACCATATATTTT.

The chain has TRBV20-1 and TRBJ1-1, with 7 bases matching TRBD1. The V segment lost 3 bases and the J segment 5 bases; nucleotides outside the gene matches: 6. Germline V lookup: CDR1 DFQATT, CDR2 SNEGSKA (reference sequence). The CDR3 covers 13 residues. The DNA for the CDR3 is TGCAGTGCTAGGACAGGGTTACAGACTGAAGCTTTCTTT. Protein: CSARTGLQTEAFF.

This clonotype is a singleton in its sample. This sequence joins TRBV7-9 and TRBJ2-1; 8 bases are shared with TRBD2. The germline V gene has CDR1 SEHNR and CDR2 FQNEAQ (reference sequence). Germline trimming cut 8 bases from V and 9 bases from J; bases unmatched to any gene: 9. This CDR3 is 13 amino acids long. CDR3 in DNA: TGTGCCAGCGCCAGCGGGAGCAGGGCTGAGCAGTTCTTC. Its protein product is CASASGSRAEQFF. Looking up the rest from reference TRBV7-9 and TRBJ2-1 gives the full variable domain: DTGVSQNPRHKITKRGQNVTFRCDPISEHNRLYWYRQTLGQGPEFLTYFQNEAQLEKSRLLSDRFSAERPKGSFSTLEIQRTEQGDSAMYLCASASGSRAEQFFGPGTRLTVL.

The CDR3 DNA is TGTGCCAGTAGTATAGGACAGCGTGAAGCTTTCTTT. Translated: CASSIGQREAFF. V gene TRBV19 combines with J gene TRBJ1-1; TRBD1 might be the D (5 bases). Germline CDR1 LNHDA, CDR2 SQIVND (reference sequence). The CDR3 runs to 12 residues. V was pared by 1 base and J by 7 bases, with 7 bases between.

The rearrangement uses TRBV4-3 and TRBJ1-6; 8 positions match TRBD1. The CDR3 covers 15 residues. The junction had 2 bases not matched to a gene; V was cut back by 4 bases and J by 3 bases. Germline CDR1 and CDR2: LGHNA and YSLEER. The CDR3, as DNA: TGCGCCAGCAGCCCAGACAGGGGCTATAATTCACCCCTCCACTTT. This gives the protein CASSPDRGYNSPLHF.